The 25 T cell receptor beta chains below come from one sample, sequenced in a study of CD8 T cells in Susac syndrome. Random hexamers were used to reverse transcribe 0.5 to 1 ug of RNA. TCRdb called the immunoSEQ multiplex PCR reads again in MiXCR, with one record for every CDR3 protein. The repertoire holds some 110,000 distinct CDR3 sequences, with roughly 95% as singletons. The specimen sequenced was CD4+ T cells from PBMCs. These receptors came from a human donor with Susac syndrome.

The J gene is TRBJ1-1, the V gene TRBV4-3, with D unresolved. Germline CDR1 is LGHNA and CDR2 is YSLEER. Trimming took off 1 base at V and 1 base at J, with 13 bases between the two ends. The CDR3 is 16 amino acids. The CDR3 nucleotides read TGCGCCAGCAGCCAAGGATACCCTGGCGGGAACACTGAAGCTTTCTTT. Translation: CASSQGYPGGNTEAFF.

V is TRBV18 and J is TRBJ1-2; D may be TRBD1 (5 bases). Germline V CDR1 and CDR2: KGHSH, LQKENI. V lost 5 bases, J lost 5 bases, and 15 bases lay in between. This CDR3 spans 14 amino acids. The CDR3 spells CASSKSGTDYGYTF. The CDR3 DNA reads TGTGCCAGCTCAAAGTCAGGGACGGATTATGGCTACACCTTC.

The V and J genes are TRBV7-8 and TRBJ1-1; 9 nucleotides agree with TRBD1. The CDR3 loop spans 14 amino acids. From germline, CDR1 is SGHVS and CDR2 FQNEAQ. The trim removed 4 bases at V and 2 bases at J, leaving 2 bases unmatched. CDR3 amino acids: CASSWDRANTEAFF. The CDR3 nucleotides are TGTGCCAGCAGCTGGGACAGGGCTAACACTGAAGCTTTCTTT.

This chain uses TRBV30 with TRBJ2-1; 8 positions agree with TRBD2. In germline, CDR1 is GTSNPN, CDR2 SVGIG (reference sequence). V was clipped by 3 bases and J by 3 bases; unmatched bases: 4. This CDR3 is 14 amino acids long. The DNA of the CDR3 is TGTGCCTGGAGCGCCAGCGGGAGCTACAATGAGCAGTTCTTC. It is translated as CAWSASGSYNEQFF.

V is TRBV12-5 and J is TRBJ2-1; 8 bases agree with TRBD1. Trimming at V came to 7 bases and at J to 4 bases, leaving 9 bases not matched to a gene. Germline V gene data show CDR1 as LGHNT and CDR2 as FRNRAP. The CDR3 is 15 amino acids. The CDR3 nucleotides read TGTGCTAGTGCCCTCGGACAGGGCCCGTACAATGAGCAGTTCTTC. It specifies CASALGQGPYNEQFF.

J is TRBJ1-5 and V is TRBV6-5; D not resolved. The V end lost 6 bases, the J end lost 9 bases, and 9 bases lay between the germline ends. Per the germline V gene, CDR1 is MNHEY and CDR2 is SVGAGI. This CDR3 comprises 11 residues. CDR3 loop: CASRGYMPQHF. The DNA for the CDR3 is TGTGCCAGCAGAGGCTACATGCCCCAGCATTTT.

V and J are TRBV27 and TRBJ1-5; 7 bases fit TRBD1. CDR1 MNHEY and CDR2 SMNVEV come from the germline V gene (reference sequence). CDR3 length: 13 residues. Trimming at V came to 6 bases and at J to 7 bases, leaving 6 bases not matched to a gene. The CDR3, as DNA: TGTGCCAGCAGCCTCACAGGGGAACAGCCCCAGCATTTT. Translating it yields CASSLTGEQPQHF.

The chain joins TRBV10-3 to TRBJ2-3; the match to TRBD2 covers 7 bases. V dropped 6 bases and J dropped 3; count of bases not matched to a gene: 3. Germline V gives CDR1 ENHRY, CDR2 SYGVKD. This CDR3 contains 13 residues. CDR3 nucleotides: TGTGCCATCAGCGGCGGGAGAACAGATACGCAGTATTTT. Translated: CAISGGRTDTQYF.

The DNA of the CDR3 is TGCAGCGTTGTTAAGCGGGAGACTAGCACAGATACGCAGTATTTT. Translated: CSVVKRETSTDTQYF. V usage is TRBV29-1 and J usage is TRBJ2-3; TRBD2 matches at 8 bases. The CDR3 has 15 residues. Germline trimming cut 4 bases from V and 0 bases from J; bases unmatched to any gene: 6. CDR1 and CDR2 from the germline V gene are SQVTM and ANQGSEA.

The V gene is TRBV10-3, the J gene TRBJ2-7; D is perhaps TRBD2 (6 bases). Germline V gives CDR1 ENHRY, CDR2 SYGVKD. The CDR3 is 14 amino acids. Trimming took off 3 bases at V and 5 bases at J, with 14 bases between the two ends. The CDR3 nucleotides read TGTGCCATCAGTGAATGGGGACTCGGAGACGAGCAGTACTTC. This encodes CAISEWGLGDEQYF.

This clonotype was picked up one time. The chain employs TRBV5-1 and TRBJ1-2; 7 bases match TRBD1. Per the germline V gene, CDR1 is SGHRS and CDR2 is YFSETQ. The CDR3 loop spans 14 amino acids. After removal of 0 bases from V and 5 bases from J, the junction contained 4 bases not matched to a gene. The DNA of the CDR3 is TGCGCCAGCAGCTTGGTCGGGGACAGTTATGGCTACACCTTC. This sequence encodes CASSLVGDSYGYTF.

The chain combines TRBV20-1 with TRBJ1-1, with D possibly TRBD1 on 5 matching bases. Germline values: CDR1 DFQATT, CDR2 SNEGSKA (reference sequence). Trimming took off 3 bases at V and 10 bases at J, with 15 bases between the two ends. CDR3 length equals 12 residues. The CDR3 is CSASAPPGRAFF. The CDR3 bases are TGCAGTGCTAGTGCTCCCCCGGGACGAGCTTTCTTT.

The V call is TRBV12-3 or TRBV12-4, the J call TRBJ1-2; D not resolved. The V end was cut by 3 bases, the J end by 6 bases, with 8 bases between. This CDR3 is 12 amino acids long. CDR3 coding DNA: TGTGCCAGCAGTTTTGCAGGAGATGGCTACACCTTC. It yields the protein CASSFAGDGYTF.

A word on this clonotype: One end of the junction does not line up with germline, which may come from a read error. CDR3 sequence (DNA): TGTGCTAGCAGCTGGCGACCCGGGGAGACCCAGTACTTC. It is translated as CASSWRPGETQYF. The rearrangement joins TRBV7-7 to TRBJ2-5; no reliable D call. This CDR3 is 13 amino acids long. Germline lookup yields CDR1 SSHAT and CDR2 FNYEAQ (reference sequence).

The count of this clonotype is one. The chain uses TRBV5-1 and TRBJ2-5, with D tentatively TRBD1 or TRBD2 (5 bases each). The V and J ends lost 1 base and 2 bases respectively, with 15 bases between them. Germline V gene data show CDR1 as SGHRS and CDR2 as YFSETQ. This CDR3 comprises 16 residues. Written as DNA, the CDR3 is TGCGCCAGCAGCTTGAATCCCGGGGCCAGACAAGAGACCCAGTACTTC. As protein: CASSLNPGARQETQYF. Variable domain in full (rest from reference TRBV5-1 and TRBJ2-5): KAGVTQTPRYLIKTRGQQVTLSCSPISGHRSVSWYQQTPGQGLQFLFEYFSETQRNKGNFPGRFSGRQFSNSRSEMNVSTLELGDSALYLCASSLNPGARQETQYFGPGTRLLVL.

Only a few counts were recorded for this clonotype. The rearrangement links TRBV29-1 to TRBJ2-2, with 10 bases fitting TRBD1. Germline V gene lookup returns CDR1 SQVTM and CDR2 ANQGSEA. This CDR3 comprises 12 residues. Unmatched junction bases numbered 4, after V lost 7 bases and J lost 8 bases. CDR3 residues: CSGGTGEGELFF. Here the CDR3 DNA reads TGCAGCGGTGGGACAGGGGAAGGGGAGCTGTTTTTT.

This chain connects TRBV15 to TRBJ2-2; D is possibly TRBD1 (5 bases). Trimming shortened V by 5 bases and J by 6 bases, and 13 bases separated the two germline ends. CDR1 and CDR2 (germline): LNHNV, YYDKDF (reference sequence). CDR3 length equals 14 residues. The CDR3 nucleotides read TGTGCCACCAGCCAGGGAATGGTAGCCGGGGAGCTGTTTTTT. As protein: CATSQGMVAGELFF. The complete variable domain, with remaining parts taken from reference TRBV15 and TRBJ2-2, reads DAMVIQNPRYQVTQFGKPVTLSCSQTLNHNVMYWYQQKSSQAPKLLFHYYDKDFNNEADTPDNFQSRRPNTSFCFLDIRSPGLGDTAMYLCATSQGMVAGELFFGEGSRLTVL.

CDR3 bases: TGTGCCAGCAGTACCCTTAGAAGGGAGACCCAGTACTTC. Amino acid sequence: CASSTLRRETQYF. The chain carries TRBV6-2 or TRBV6-3 and TRBJ2-5; unclear D gene. Germline CDR1 is MNHEY and CDR2 is SVGEGT. CDR3 size: 13 residues. The ends were cut back, 5 bases at V and 5 bases at J, with 12 bases in the middle.

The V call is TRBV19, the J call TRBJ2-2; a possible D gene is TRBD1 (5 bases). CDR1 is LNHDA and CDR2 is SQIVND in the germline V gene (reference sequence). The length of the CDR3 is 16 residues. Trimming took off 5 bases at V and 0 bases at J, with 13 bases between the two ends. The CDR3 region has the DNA TGTGCCAGTAGTTACCCCAGGGCCTCGAACACCGGGGAGCTGTTTTTT. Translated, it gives CASSYPRASNTGELFF.

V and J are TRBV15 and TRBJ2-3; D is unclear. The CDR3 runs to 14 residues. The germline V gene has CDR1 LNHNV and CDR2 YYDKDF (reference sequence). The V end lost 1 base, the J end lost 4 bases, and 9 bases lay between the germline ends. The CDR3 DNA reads TGTGCCACCAGCAGAGTTGTGGGCCCAGATACGCAGTATTTT. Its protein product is CATSRVVGPDTQYF.

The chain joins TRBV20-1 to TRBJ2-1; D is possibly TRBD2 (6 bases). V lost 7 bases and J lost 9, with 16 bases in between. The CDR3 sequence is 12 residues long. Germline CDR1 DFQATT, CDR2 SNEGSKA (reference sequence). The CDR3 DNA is TGCAGTGTGGGGGGAGTGGCAGGTGAGCAGTTCTTC. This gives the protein CSVGGVAGEQFF.

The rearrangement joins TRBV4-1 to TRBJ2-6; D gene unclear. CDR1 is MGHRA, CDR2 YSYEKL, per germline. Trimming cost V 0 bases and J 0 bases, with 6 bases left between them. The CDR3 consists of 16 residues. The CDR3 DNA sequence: TGCGCCAGCAGCCAAGAAGGAAACTCTGGGGCCAACGTCCTGACTTTC. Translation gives CASSQEGNSGANVLTF.

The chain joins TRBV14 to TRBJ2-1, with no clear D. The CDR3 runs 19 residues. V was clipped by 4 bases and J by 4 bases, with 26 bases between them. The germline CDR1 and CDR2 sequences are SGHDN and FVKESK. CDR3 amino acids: CASSPSGLSRQSTYNEQFF. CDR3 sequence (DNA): TGTGCCAGCAGCCCCAGTGGGTTAAGTCGACAATCGACTTACAATGAGCAGTTCTTC.

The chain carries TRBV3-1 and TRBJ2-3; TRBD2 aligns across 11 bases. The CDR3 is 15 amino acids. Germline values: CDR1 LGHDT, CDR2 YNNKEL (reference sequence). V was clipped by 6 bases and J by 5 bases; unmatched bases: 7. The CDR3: CASRYSGRARDTQYF. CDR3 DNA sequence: TGTGCCAGCAGGTATAGCGGGAGGGCCCGAGATACGCAGTATTTT.

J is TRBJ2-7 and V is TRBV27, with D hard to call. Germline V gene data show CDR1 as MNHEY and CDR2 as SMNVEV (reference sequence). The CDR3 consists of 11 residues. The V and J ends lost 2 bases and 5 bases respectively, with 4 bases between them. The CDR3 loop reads CASSLNNEQYF. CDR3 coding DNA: TGTGCCAGCAGTTTAAACAACGAGCAGTACTTC.